This TCR beta chain is drawn from a study of T-cell memory formation after mild COVID-19. TCRdb passed the 5' RACE reads through MiXCR, listing each CDR3 protein once. The profile covers about 350,000 distinct CDR3 sequences, with roughly 13% appearing a single time and roughly 20% taken by the ten largest. This clonotype occurred a few times. Germline V lookup: CDR1 LGHNA, CDR2 YNFKEQ. The CDR3 covers 13 residues. V lost 4 bases, J lost 6 bases, and 6 bases stayed unmatched. This sequence originates from a man younger than 35 who had mild COVID-19 (a few samples of this study predate the infection). Cell type and time point are not known. The specimen sequenced was PBMCs or a T cell subset sorted from them (not recorded which). V is TRBV4-2 and J is TRBJ2-7; 7 bases align to TRBD1. CDR3 region: CASSPHPGGEQYF. CDR3 sequence (DNA): TGTGCCAGCAGCCCTCACCCAGGGGGCGAGCAGTACTTC.